This T cell receptor beta chain was retrieved from a study of Ad26.COV2.S vaccination and SARS-CoV-2 variants. In the study overall: Donor allocation was to the COV1001 Ad26.COV2.S trial arm.

Treatment denoted: roughly 19 received Ad26.COV2.S at low or high dose, single or two shots; about 5 received placebo; per-sample allocation not given. Repertoires come from day 63 after the first vaccine or placebo injection. Based in Boston, the donor was an adult of 18-55 years. With 0 bases removed from V and 1 base from J, the gap between germline ends came to 7 bases. This CDR3 has 14 residues. Looked up from germline, CDR1 is SGHRS and CDR2 is YFSETQ. Sequencing used immunoSEQ multiplex PCR; TCRdb keeps in-frame clones, though not all of them. The sample includes 300,000 to 400,000 clones, around four fifths of them seen just once. Turning to this clone: Other nucleotide sequences from this sample produce the same CDR3.

Specimen: peripheral blood, collected in a trial of Ad26.COV2.S vaccine versus placebo. The rearrangement uses TRBV5-1 and TRBJ1-1, with D possibly matching TRBD1 (6 bases). The receptor's source is a person between 18 and 60 years old who received the Ad26.COV2.S COVID-19 vaccine or a placebo. Here the CDR3 DNA reads TGCGCCAGCAGCTTGGCAGGGGCGAACACTGAAGCTTTCTTT. Encoded protein: CASSLAGANTEAFF.